The 14 T cell receptor beta chains given below trace back to one sample, sequenced in a study of siplizumab effects on memory and regulatory T cells. Sequencing used immunoSEQ multiplex PCR; TCRdb keeps in-frame clones, though not all of them. In the table there are approximately 100,000 clones, 94% of which are singletons. Sequenced sample: Tregs sorted from blood. The source of these receptors is a human donor in good health.

The V and J genes are TRBV7-2 and TRBJ1-5; maybe TRBD1 (6 bases). There are 15 residues in the CDR3. V lost 5 bases and J lost 4, with 15 bases in between. CDR1 SGHTA and CDR2 FQGNSA come from the germline V gene. CDR3 loop: CASSRGQVRNQPQHF. CDR3 nucleotides: TGTGCCAGCAGCCGGGGGCAGGTAAGGAATCAGCCCCAGCATTTT.

The rearrangement uses TRBV19 and TRBJ2-1; 9 nucleotides align to TRBD2. J gave up 14 bases and V 3 bases, and 5 bases lay outside the gene matches. The CDR3 has 12 residues. Per the germline V gene, CDR1 is LNHDA and CDR2 is SQIVND (reference sequence). The CDR3 nucleotides read TGTGCCAGTAGTATGACGGGCGGGAGGGAGTTCTTC. This codes for CASSMTGGREFF.

V and J are TRBV9 and TRBJ2-5; TRBD2 is a possible D gene (7 bases). The germline V gene has CDR1 SGDLS and CDR2 YYNGEE. This CDR3 contains 16 residues. V was shortened by 3 bases and J by 2 bases, with 17 bases between the two germline ends. CDR3 amino acids: CASSDGARGGQETQYF. In DNA form, the CDR3 reads TGTGCCAGCAGCGACGGGGCCAGGGGAGGGCAAGAGACCCAGTACTTC.

This clone has only one observation. The chain employs TRBV5-4 and TRBJ2-1; TRBD2 might be the D (6 bases). CDR3 length equals 15 residues. The germline gives CDR1 SGHNT, CDR2 YYREEE (reference sequence). The V and J ends lost 5 bases and 0 bases respectively, with 12 bases between them. CDR3 loop: CASRSRGSSYNEQFF. CDR3 sequence (DNA): TGTGCCAGCAGATCCCGGGGGAGCTCCTACAATGAGCAGTTCTTC.

The rearrangement links TRBV10-2 to TRBJ1-1; no clear D. The CDR3 runs 14 residues. Looked up from germline, CDR1 is WSHSY and CDR2 is SAAADI. V gave up 5 bases and J gave up 0 bases, with 10 bases separating them. CDR3: CASSLPGVNTEAFF. In nucleotides, the CDR3 is TGCGCCAGCAGTTTACCCGGGGTGAACACTGAAGCTTTCTTT.

J is TRBJ1-1 and V is TRBV6-4; D ambiguous. There are 13 residues in the CDR3. V was trimmed by 0 bases and J by 11 bases, leaving 13 bases between them. Germline CDR1 is MRHNA and CDR2 is SNTAGT. This CDR3 is CASSDSGRVGAFF. The CDR3 region has the DNA TGTGCCAGCAGTGACTCTGGGCGGGTCGGGGCTTTCTTT.

V usage is TRBV7-3 and J usage is TRBJ1-1; TRBD1 matches 7 bases. V lost 5 bases and J lost 12; bases outside the gene matches: 12. The CDR3 is 13 residues long. The germline gives CDR1 SGHTA, CDR2 FQGTGA. The chain's CDR3 is CASSRDRSSTTFF. The DNA of the CDR3 is TGTGCCAGCAGCAGGGACAGATCTTCGACTACTTTCTTT. Full variable domain (outside the CDR3, taken from reference TRBV7-3 and TRBJ1-1): GAGVSQTPSNKVTEKGKYVELRCDPISGHTALYWYRQSLGQGPEFLIYFQGTGAADDSGLPNDRFFAVRPEGSVSTLKIQRTERGDSAVYLCASSRDRSSTTFFGQGTRLTVV.

The sample holds one count of this clone. J is TRBJ2-3 and V is TRBV19, with a weak D call TRBD2 (6 bases). The CDR3 has 17 residues. V was cut by 5 bases and J by 0 bases, with 18 bases left in between. The germline V gene encodes CDR1 LNHDA and CDR2 SQIVND (reference sequence). CDR3 residues: CASSRFLGRTSTDTQYF. CDR3 bases: TGTGCCAGTAGTCGTTTTCTCGGGAGAACCAGCACAGATACGCAGTATTTT.

The DNA for the CDR3 is TGTGCCAGCTCAACAGGGGGAGAACAGCCCCAGCATTTT. Encoded protein: CASSTGGEQPQHF. The gene calls are TRBV18 and TRBJ1-5; 8 bases map to TRBD1. The germline CDR1 and CDR2 sequences are KGHSH and LQKENI. This CDR3 is built from 13 residues. Germline trimming cut 5 bases from V and 7 bases from J; bases unmatched to any gene: 4.

The gene calls are TRBV7-2 and TRBJ1-5; D gene ambiguous. In germline, CDR1 is SGHTA, CDR2 FQGNSA. V lost 1 base to trimming and J lost 10 bases, with 8 bases between them. There are 12 residues in the CDR3. The chain's CDR3 is CASSLVAGPQHF. DNA of the CDR3: TGTGCCAGCAGCTTAGTTGCGGGACCCCAGCATTTT.

V and J are TRBV6-5 and TRBJ2-3; possibly TRBD2 for D (6 bases). This CDR3 contains 15 residues. With 4 bases removed from V and 5 bases from J, the gap between germline ends came to 16 bases. From germline, CDR1 is MNHEY and CDR2 SVGAGI. The CDR3 protein is CASSLGVGGRDTQYF. The CDR3 nucleotides are TGTGCCAGCAGTTTGGGGGTCGGGGGTAGAGATACGCAGTATTTT.

The V call is TRBV9, the J call TRBJ2-7, with D unresolved. The CDR3 has 15 amino acids. Per germline, CDR1 SGDLS and CDR2 YYNGEE. With 0 bases removed from V and 3 bases from J, the gap between germline ends came to 13 bases. Here the CDR3 DNA reads TGTGCCAGCAGCGTAGCGGCAGGACCAGGCTACGAGCAGTACTTC. The encoded protein is CASSVAAGPGYEQYF.

The gene calls are TRBV5-1 and TRBJ2-7; 7 positions agree with TRBD2. The J segment lost 3 bases and the V segment lost 6 bases, leaving 12 bases of the junction unmatched. This CDR3 comprises 15 residues. Germline V lookup: CDR1 SGHRS, CDR2 YFSETQ. CDR3 coding DNA: TGCGCCAGCAAACCCAGTGGGCTAGCGGTCTACGAGCAGTACTTC. It translates to CASKPSGLAVYEQYF. Complete variable domain (other parts from reference TRBV5-1 and TRBJ2-7): KAGVTQTPRYLIKTRGQQVTLSCSPISGHRSVSWYQQTPGQGLQFLFEYFSETQRNKGNFPGRFSGRQFSNSRSEMNVSTLELGDSALYLCASKPSGLAVYEQYFGPGTRLTVT.

This chain connects TRBV2 to TRBJ2-7; 11 nucleotides align to TRBD2. Looked up from germline, CDR1 is SNHLY and CDR2 is FYNNEI. The CDR3 is 14 amino acids. V lost 9 bases, J lost 4 bases, and 8 bases stayed unmatched. DNA of the CDR3: TGTGCCAGGTCGACTAGCGGGATTGGATACGAGCAGTACTTC. It codes for CARSTSGIGYEQYF.